The TCR beta chain described here comes from a study of blood T cell repertoires in COVID-19. About the study: T cells, B-cell-depleted T cells, or PBMCs supplied cDNA or gDNA.

Germline CDR1 LGHDT, CDR2 YNNKEL (reference sequence). This CDR3 is 18 amino acids long. Trimming pared 0 bases from V and 1 base from J, leaving 18 bases between. Assay: immunoSEQ multiplex PCR; the TCRdb copy retains only in-frame clones and omits some. The sample includes almost 400,000 clones, roughly 86% seen only once; the top ten take about 2.1%. The sequence came from a woman aged 60-75 years with COVID-19, enrolled during active disease. This sequence joins TRBV3-1 (or the pseudogene TRBV3-2) and TRBJ1-1, with D perhaps TRBD1 (5 bases). Material: peripheral blood. The CDR3 DNA reads as TGTGCCAGCAGCCAAGAATATATTAGTGGTCAGGGGAACACTGAAGCTTTCTTT. This codes for CASSQEYISGQGNTEAFF.